Listed below are T cell receptor beta chains from one sample, sequenced in a study of blood T cell repertoires in COVID-19. Data came from immunoSEQ multiplex PCR; TCRdb stores just in-frame clones and leaves some out. The sample holds about 140,000 clones, about 88% seen once. The sequencing input was peripheral blood. These receptors were collected from a human donor with COVID-19, enrolled during active disease. The donor label of this sample is uncertain. The CDR3 runs from the conserved cysteine through the conserved F or W. D genes are given only for firm matches. Not all rows give a size; the values are once, few, many and, for expanded clones, a class.

clone size	V gene	D gene	J gene	CDR3 protein	CDR3 DNA
NA	TRBV18	NA	TRBJ1-5	CASSPRGLDNQPQHF	TGTGCCAGCTCACCAAGGGGACTCGACAATCAGCCCCAGCATTTT
NA	TRBV5-1	NA	TRBJ2-7	CASSLEYTGGYEQYF	TGCGCCAGCAGCTTGGAATATACAGGCGGATACGAGCAGTACTTC
NA	TRBV7-2	TRBD2	TRBJ2-1	CASSSTWGGYNEQFF	TGTGCCAGCAGCTCCACCTGGGGGGGGTACAATGAGCAGTTCTTC
NA	TRBV3-1/TRBV3-2	TRBD2	TRBJ2-5	CASSQKPAGEGETQYF	TGTGCCAGCAGCCAGAAACCAGCGGGGGAGGGAGAGACCCAGTACTTC
NA	TRBV2	NA	TRBJ2-3	CASSHEADTQYF	TGTGCCAGCAGCCACGAGGCAGATACGCAGTATTTT
NA	TRBV19	TRBD1	TRBJ1-5	CASKRTGSNQPQHF	TGTGCCAGTAAAAGGACAGGAAGCAATCAGCCCCAGCATTTT
NA	TRBV5-1	NA	TRBJ1-1	CASRGGDTEAFF	TGCGCCAGCCGAGGAGGGGACACTGAAGCTTTCTTT
NA	TRBV5-1	TRBD1	TRBJ1-1	CASGQGVSSNTEAFF	TGCGCCAGCGGACAGGGGGTGTCTTCGAACACTGAAGCTTTCTTT
NA	TRBV9	TRBD1	TRBJ1-1	CASSARQGLNTEAFF	TGTGCCAGCAGCGCGAGACAGGGGTTGAACACTGAAGCTTTCTTT
NA	TRBV10-3	NA	TRBJ2-2	CAISESPRGYTGELFF	TGTGCCATCAGTGAGTCTCCCCGGGGATACACCGGGGAGCTGTTTTTT
NA	TRBV9	NA	TRBJ1-6	CASSKQRLKVDLVNSPLHF	TGTGCCAGCAGCAAACAGCGGCTTAAGGTAGATTTGGTTAATTCACCCCTCCACTTT
NA	TRBV11-3	TRBD1	TRBJ1-3	CASSPGGTSGNTIYF	TGTGCCAGCAGCCCAGGGGGAACCTCTGGAAACACCATATATTTT
NA	TRBV6-5	NA	TRBJ2-1	CASSYSPSDEQFF	TGTGCCAGCAGTTACTCCCCCTCGGATGAGCAGTTCTTC
NA	TRBV12-3/TRBV12-4	TRBD1	TRBJ1-2	CASSSTGVRGYTF	TGTGCCAGCAGTTCGACAGGGGTACGTGGCTACACCTTC
NA	TRBV29-1	NA	TRBJ1-1	CSVNRASSTTEAFF	TGCAGCGTAAACCGAGCAAGTTCTACGACTGAAGCTTTCTTT
NA	TRBV6-6	TRBD1	TRBJ1-2	CASSQTGDPNYGYTF	TGTGCCAGCAGTCAGACAGGGGACCCTAACTATGGCTACACCTTC
few	TRBV5-1	TRBD1	TRBJ1-2	CASSLASGGNYGYTF	TGCGCCAGCAGCTTGGCCTCAGGGGGGAACTATGGCTACACCTTC
NA	TRBV18	NA	TRBJ2-7	CASSLTELYEQYF	TGTGCCAGCTCACTGACAGAGCTTTACGAGCAGTACTTC
NA	TRBV9	TRBD1	TRBJ2-3	CASSVAWDRETDTQYF	TGTGCCAGCAGCGTAGCTTGGGACAGGGAGACAGATACGCAGTATTTT
NA	TRBV5-4	NA	TRBJ1-6	CASSRGGWSSPLHF	TGTGCCAGCAGCCGGGGGGGCTGGTCCTCACCCCTCCACTTT
once	TRBV7-3	TRBD2	TRBJ2-3	CASSSWGGSTDTQYF	TGTGCCAGCAGTTCCTGGGGGGGTAGCACAGATACGCAGTATTTT
NA	TRBV10-1	NA	TRBJ2-5	CASSATRRRSEETQYF	TGCGCCAGCAGTGCTACTAGAAGGAGGTCGGAAGAGACCCAGTACTTC
NA	TRBV18	NA	TRBJ2-2	CASSPFDPGTGELFF	TGTGCCAGCTCACCTTTCGACCCCGGGACCGGGGAGCTGTTTTTT
NA	TRBV7-8	TRBD2	TRBJ2-5	CASSLTGGPQETQYF	TGTGCCAGCAGCTTAACGGGAGGCCCACAAGAGACCCAGTACTTC